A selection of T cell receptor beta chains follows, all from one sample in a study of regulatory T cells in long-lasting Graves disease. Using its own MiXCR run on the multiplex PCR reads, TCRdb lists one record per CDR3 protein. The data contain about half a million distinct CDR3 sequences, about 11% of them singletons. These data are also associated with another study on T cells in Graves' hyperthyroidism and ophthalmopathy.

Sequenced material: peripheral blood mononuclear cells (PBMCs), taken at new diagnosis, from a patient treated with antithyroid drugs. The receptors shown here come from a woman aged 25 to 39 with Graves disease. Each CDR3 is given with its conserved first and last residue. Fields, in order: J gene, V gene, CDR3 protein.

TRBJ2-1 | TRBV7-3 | CASSLRLADDYNEQFF
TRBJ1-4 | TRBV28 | CASRPGGTNEKLFF
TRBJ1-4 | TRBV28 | CASSVGRMEKLFF
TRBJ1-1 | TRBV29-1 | CSVWMNTEAFF
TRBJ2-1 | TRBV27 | CASRIQGAADEQFF
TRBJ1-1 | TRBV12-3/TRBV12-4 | CASSLGVYLNTEAFF
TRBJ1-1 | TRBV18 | CASSPAPDPGDTEAFF
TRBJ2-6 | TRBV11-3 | CASSSGTSGRTGANVLTF
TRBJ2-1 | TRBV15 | CATSRDPPGEGGVNEQFF
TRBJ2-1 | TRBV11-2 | CASSFKGIIDYNEQFF
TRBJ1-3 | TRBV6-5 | CASSYTDSGNTIYF
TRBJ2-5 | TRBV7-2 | CASSSGLAGEQATQYF
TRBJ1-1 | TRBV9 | CASSVGGMNTEAFF
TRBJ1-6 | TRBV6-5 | CASSYSAGGLDSPLHF
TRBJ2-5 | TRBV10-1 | CASSERGTSGRGAHF
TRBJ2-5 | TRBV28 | CASSLLGGTSLETQYF
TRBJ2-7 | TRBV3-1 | CACRLAGTYEQYF
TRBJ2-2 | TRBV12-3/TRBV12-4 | CARSSFTGELFF
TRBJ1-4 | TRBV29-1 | CSVEEGTGSRPKLFF
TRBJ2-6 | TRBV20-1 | CSARGGGGSGANVLTF
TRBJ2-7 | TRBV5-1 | CASSISGRKQYF
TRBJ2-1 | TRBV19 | CASSISSEDYNEQFF
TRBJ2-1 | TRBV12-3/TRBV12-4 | CATHPGTINNEQFF
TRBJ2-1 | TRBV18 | CASSPPTYHPDNEQFF
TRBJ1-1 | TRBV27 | CASSFAGHPNTEAFF
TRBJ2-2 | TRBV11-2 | CASSSRLGDTGELFF
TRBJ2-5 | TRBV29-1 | CSVDAAGGPKTQYF
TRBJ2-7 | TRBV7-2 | CASSLSVRSGGSYEQYF
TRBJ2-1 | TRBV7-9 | CASSLKHEQFF
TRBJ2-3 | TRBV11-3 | CASSSGGRTDTQYF
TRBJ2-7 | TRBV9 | CASSGGDRDSYEQYF
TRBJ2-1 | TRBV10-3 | CAIRQRGIDEQFF
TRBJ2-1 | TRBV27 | CASSLMGASYNEQFF
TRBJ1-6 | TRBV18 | CASSPDRNSPLHF
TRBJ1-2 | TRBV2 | CASRPGVGYTF
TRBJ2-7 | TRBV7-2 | CASSLGTPRPSYEQYF
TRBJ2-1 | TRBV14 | CASSPGTFSYNEQFF
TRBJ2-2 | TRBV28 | CASSLFGSTGELFF
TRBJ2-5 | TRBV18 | CASSPSNRETQYF
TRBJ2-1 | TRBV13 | CASRGLARLNEQFF
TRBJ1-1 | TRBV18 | CASSRDREGTEAFF
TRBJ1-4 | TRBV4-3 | CASSQVRDRGNEKLFF
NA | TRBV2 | CASSESTGPGEQFF
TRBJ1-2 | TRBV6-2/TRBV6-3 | CASSYRITGADGYTF
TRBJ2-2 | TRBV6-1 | CASSVRWGSTGELFF
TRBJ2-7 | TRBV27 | CASSLSGAEDEQYF
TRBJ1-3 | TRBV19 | CASSITASSGNTIYF
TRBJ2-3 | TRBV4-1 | CASSRSGLAGGWDTQYF
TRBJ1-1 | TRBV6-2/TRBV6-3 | CASSEVTGGTEAFF
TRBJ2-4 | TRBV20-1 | CSARLLAAAKNIQYF
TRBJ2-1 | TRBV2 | CASTSGLAASMSKQFF
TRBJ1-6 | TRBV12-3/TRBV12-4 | CASSLDGGYSPLHF
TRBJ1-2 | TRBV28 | CAANQLGPRGKGYTF